Listed below are T cell receptor beta chains from one sample, sequenced in a study of control samples from healthy donors and cancer patients. Sequencing used immunoSEQ multiplex PCR; TCRdb keeps in-frame clones, though not all of them. This sample has fewer than 200,000 clones, with roughly 94% found just once. The sample comprised PBMCs. These receptors were obtained from a man aged 55 to 69 with colorectal cancer. Both conserved end residues are part of each CDR3. The D gene is left open where the match is weak. Rows may omit the clone size; those that give it use once, few, many or a size class.

-,TRBJ2-5,-,TRBV12-3/TRBV12-4,TGTGCCAGCAGCCCCCAGGGTTGGGAGACCCAGTACTTC,CASSPQGWETQYF
-,TRBJ2-1,-,TRBV9,TGTGCCAGCAGCGTCGGGAGTCTCAATGAGCAGTTCTTC,CASSVGSLNEQFF
-,TRBJ2-1,-,TRBV18,TGTGCCAGCTCACGGGGCGGCCCGATGAGCTCCTACAATGAGCAGTTCTTC,CASSRGGPMSSYNEQFF
once,TRBJ1-5,-,TRBV19,TGTGCCAGTAGGGCCGGGGAGGGCAATCAGCCCCAGCATTTT,CASRAGEGNQPQHF
-,TRBJ2-2,-,TRBV7-7,TGTGCCAGCAGCTTAGGACGCGGACTTAACACCGGGGAGCTGTTTTTT,CASSLGRGLNTGELFF
-,TRBJ1-4,-,TRBV12-3/TRBV12-4,TGTGCCAGCAGACCACAGGGTCGTGAAAAACTGTTTTTT,CASRPQGREKLFF
-,TRBJ1-6,-,TRBV6-6,TGTGCCAGCAGTCGCCAATTAGAAGGGTACCATAATTCACCCCTCCACTTT,CASSRQLEGYHNSPLHF
-,TRBJ1-1,-,TRBV11-2,TGTGCCAGCAGCTTATTTTCTTCTGGGCAAGCTTTCTTT,CASSLFSSGQAFF
-,TRBJ1-1,-,TRBV5-4,TGTGCCAGCAGCTTGCTTGGGGTGGACACTGAAGCTTTCTTT,CASSLLGVDTEAFF
-,TRBJ1-1,TRBD1,TRBV7-7,TGTGCCAGCAGCCCATCCCCGGGACAGGGTAGTACCCGGAACACTGAAGCTTTCTTT,CASSPSPGQGSTRNTEAFF
-,TRBJ1-4,-,TRBV6-5,TGTGCCAGCAGTTACGACCATAATGAAAAACTGTTTTTT,CASSYDHNEKLFF
-,TRBJ2-3,-,TRBV21-1,TGTGCCAGCACCTGTCAGGACAGCACAGATACGCAGTATTTT,CASTCQDSTDTQYF
-,TRBJ2-7,TRBD2,TRBV4-1,TGCGCCAGCAGCCCAACAGCGACTAGCGGGGGGGAGCAGTACTTC,CASSPTATSGGEQYF
-,TRBJ1-2,-,TRBV7-2,TGTGCCAGCAGCTTCGGAACCCCCGGGAGCGGCTACACCTTC,CASSFGTPGSGYTF
-,TRBJ1-5,-,TRBV10-2,TGCGCCAGCAGTGGACAGGTGGAGCAGCCCCAGCATTTT,CASSGQVEQPQHF
-,TRBJ2-7,-,TRBV6-2/TRBV6-3,TGTGCCAGCAGTACCGGGACTTATAGCTCCTACGAGCAGTACTTC,CASSTGTYSSYEQYF
once,TRBJ1-5,TRBD1,TRBV10-2,TGCGCCAGCAGTGGGGTGGCAGGGGGCTCCTTCGGGGTCAATCAGCCCCAGCATTTT,CASSGVAGGSFGVNQPQHF